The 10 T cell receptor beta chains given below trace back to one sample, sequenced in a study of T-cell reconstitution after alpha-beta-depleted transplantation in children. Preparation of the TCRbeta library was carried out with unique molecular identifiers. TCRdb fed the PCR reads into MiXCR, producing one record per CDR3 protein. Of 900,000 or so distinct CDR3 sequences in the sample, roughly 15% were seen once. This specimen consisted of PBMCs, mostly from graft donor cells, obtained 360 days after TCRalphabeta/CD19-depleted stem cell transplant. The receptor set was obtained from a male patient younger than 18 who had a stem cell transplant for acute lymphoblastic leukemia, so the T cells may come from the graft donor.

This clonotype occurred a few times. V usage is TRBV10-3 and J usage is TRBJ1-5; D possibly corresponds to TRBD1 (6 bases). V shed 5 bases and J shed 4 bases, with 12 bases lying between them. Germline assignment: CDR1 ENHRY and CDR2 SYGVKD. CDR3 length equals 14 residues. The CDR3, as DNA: TGTGCCATCAGTTCCGGGACATCGAATCAGCCCCAGCATTTT. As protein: CAISSGTSNQPQHF.

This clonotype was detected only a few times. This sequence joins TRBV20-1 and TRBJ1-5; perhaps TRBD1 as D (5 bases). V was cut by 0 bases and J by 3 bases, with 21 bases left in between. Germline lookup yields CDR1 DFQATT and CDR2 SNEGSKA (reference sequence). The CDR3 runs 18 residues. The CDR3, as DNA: TGCAGTGCTAGAGAACCCGGCCAGGGAGGGACTAACAATCAGCCCCAGCATTTT. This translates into CSAREPGQGGTNNQPQHF.

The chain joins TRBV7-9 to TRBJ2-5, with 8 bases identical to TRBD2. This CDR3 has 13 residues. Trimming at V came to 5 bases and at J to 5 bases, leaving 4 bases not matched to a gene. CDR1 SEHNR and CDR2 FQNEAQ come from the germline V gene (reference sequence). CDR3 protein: CASSSGSLETQYF. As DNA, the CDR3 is TGTGCCAGCAGCAGCGGGAGCTTGGAGACCCAGTACTTC.

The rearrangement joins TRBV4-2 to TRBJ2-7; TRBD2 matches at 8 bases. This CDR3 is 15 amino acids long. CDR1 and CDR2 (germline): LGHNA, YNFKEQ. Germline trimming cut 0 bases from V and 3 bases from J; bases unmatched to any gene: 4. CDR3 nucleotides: TGTGCCAGCAGCCAAGAGCGCACTAGCGGCTACGAGCAGTACTTC. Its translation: CASSQERTSGYEQYF.

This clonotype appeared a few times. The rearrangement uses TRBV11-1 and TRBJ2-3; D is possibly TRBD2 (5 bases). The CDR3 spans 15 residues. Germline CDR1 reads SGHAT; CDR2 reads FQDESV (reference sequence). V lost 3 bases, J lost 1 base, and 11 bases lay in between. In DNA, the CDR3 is TGTGCCAGCAGCTTTCCGCGGGCGGGCACAGATACGCAGTATTTT. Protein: CASSFPRAGTDTQYF.

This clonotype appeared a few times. The CDR3 here is CASSLATVRIYNEQFF. CDR3 sequence (DNA): TGTGCCAGCAGCTTAGCGACGGTGCGGATTTACAATGAGCAGTTCTTC. This rearrangement joins TRBV7-8 to TRBJ2-1; D gene uncertain. Germline values: CDR1 SGHVS, CDR2 FQNEAQ. The CDR3 runs to 16 residues. Trimming removed 0 bases at V and 4 bases at J, with 13 bases between.

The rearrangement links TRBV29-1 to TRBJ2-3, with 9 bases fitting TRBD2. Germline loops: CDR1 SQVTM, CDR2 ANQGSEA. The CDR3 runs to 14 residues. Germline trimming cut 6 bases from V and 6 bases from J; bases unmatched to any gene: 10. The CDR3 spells CSVRSGTSPDTQYF. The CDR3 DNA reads TGCAGCGTGCGTTCCGGGACTAGCCCCGATACGCAGTATTTT.

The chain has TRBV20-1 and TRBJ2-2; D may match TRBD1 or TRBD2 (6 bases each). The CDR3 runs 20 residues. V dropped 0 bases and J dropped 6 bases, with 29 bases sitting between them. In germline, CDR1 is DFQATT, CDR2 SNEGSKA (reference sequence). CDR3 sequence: CSARDRGRPLRTRRAGELFF. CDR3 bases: TGCAGTGCTAGAGATCGGGGGCGACCCTTAAGGACACGGCGGGCCGGGGAGCTGTTTTTT.

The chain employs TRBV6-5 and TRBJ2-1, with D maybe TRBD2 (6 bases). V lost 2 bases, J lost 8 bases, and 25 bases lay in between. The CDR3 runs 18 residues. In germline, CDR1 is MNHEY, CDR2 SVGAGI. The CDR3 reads CASSYPLGSGSLADEQFF. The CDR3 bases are TGTGCCAGCAGTTACCCACTCGGGTCCGGGAGTCTGGCCGATGAGCAGTTCTTC.

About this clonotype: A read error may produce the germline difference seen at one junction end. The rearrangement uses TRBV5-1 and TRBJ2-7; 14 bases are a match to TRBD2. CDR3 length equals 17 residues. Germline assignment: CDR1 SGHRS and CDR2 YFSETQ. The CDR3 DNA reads TGTGCCAGCAGCCAGGGACTAGCGGGAGTATCCCTCTACGAGCAGTACTTC. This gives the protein CASSQGLAGVSLYEQYF.